The 28 T cell receptor beta chains below come from one sample, sequenced in a study of T cell changes during pregnancy in multiple sclerosis. Sequencing used immunoSEQ multiplex PCR; TCRdb keeps in-frame clones, though not all of them. The table shows roughly 30,000 clones, with roughly 89% occurring only once. Sample: CD4+ T cells from peripheral blood mononuclear cells, taken in the first trimester of pregnancy. These receptors were taken from a female donor in good health, enrolled as a control in a pregnancy study.

The chain carries TRBV30 and TRBJ2-1; 11 bases are a match to TRBD2. The CDR3 contains 12 residues. From germline, CDR1 is GTSNPN and CDR2 SVGIG (reference sequence). V was pared by 7 bases and J by 4 bases, with 0 bases of the junction left unmatched. The CDR3 DNA is TGTGCCTTAGCGGGAGGGTACAATGAGCAGTTCTTC. It codes for CALAGGYNEQFF.

This chain uses TRBV7-2 with TRBJ2-3; 8 positions agree with TRBD1. Trimming removed 5 bases from V and 11 bases from J; junction bases left unmatched: 9. CDR1 SGHTA and CDR2 FQGNSA come from the germline V gene. The CDR3 covers 13 residues. CDR3 in DNA: TGTGCCAGCAGCCGCGGCGACAGGGGTATGCAGTATTTT. It is translated as CASSRGDRGMQYF.

The V call is TRBV5-1, the J call TRBJ1-1, with no clear D. Trimming left V 2 bases short and J 0 bases short, with 14 bases between. Per germline, CDR1 SGHRS and CDR2 YFSETQ. The CDR3 has 16 residues. CDR3 loop: CASSFGHRTMNTEAFF. The CDR3 nucleotides read TGCGCCAGCAGCTTTGGGCACCGCACCATGAACACTGAAGCTTTCTTT.

V is TRBV2 and J is TRBJ2-3; D is possibly TRBD2 (6 bases). The CDR3 is 15 residues long. Looked up from germline, CDR1 is SNHLY and CDR2 is FYNNEI. Trimming removed 6 bases from V and 1 base from J, with 14 bases in between. For the CDR3, the DNA is TGTGCCAGCAGGTCCCGGGACTTCGGCACAGATACGCAGTATTTT. It translates to CASRSRDFGTDTQYF.

There are a few counts of this clone. J is TRBJ1-1 and V is TRBV29-1; D is possibly TRBD1 (5 bases). The germline V gene encodes CDR1 SQVTM and CDR2 ANQGSEA. The ends were cut back, 6 bases at V and 3 bases at J, with 14 bases in the middle. This CDR3 has 13 residues. DNA for the CDR3: TGCAGCGTAGGAAGACAGACCGACACTGAAGCTTTCTTT. This codes for CSVGRQTDTEAFF.

In this sample, this clone turned up once. A read error may account for a junction end that differs from germline. At the DNA level, this CDR3 is encoded by other sequences in the same sample as well. V usage is TRBV6-1 and J usage is TRBJ1-1; TRBD1 matches at 7 bases. CDR1 MNHNS and CDR2 SASEGT come from the germline V gene. The CDR3 extends over 16 amino acids. The DNA of the CDR3 is TGTGCCAGTAGTGCCTCCCGGACAGGCTGGGTCACTGAAGCTTTCTTT. Encoded protein: CASSASRTGWVTEAFF.

The V call is TRBV28, the J call TRBJ2-7; 9 bases are a match to TRBD2. V was clipped by 5 bases and J by 5 bases; unmatched bases: 7. Germline V gives CDR1 MDHEN, CDR2 SYDVKM. The CDR3 runs 14 residues. CDR3 region: CASSPRAGGNEQYF. In nucleotides, the CDR3 is TGTGCCAGCAGTCCACGCGCGGGGGGGAACGAGCAGTACTTC.

The rearrangement uses TRBV2 and TRBJ2-1; D is possibly TRBD2 (6 bases). V lost 8 bases, J lost 3 bases, and 11 bases lay in between. CDR1 and CDR2 (germline): SNHLY, FYNNEI. This CDR3 spans 13 amino acids. The CDR3, as DNA: TGTGCCAGCGGGGGACTTTTCTACAATGAGCAGTTCTTC. This sequence encodes CASGGLFYNEQFF.

The rearrangement uses TRBV2 and TRBJ2-7, with 7 bases that match TRBD1. CDR3 length: 15 amino acids. Germline V gene data show CDR1 as SNHLY and CDR2 as FYNNEI. Unmatched junction bases numbered 10, after V lost 5 bases and J lost 3 bases. This CDR3 is CASSTPGDRVYEQYF. CDR3 nucleotides: TGTGCCAGCAGTACGCCCGGAGACAGGGTCTACGAGCAGTACTTC.

This clone was counted only a few times. The chain recombines TRBV5-1 with TRBJ2-7; TRBD1 matches 7 bases. V was pared by 0 bases and J by 3 bases, with 12 bases of the junction left unmatched. Germline V lookup: CDR1 SGHRS, CDR2 YFSETQ. CDR3 length: 17 residues. CDR3 sequence (DNA): TGCGCCAGCAGCTTGGAGGCGCCGGTGACAGGGATCTACGAGCAGTACTTC. Its translation: CASSLEAPVTGIYEQYF.

The chain combines TRBV5-4 with TRBJ2-2; 10 nucleotides align to TRBD2. The CDR3 is 16 residues long. Looked up from germline, CDR1 is SGHNT and CDR2 is YYREEE (reference sequence). Trimming took 3 bases from V and 1 from J; bases not matched to a gene: 3. The CDR3 DNA reads as TGTGCCAGCAGCTCCCGGACTAGCGGGAACACCGGGGAGCTGTTTTTT. Encoded protein: CASSSRTSGNTGELFF.

V usage is TRBV9 and J usage is TRBJ2-5, with TRBD2 matching over 14 bases. Germline V gives CDR1 SGDLS, CDR2 YYNGEE. V shed 0 bases and J 5 bases; nucleotides not matched to a gene: 3. The CDR3 is made up of 16 amino acids. The CDR3, as DNA: TGTGCCAGCAGCGTAGGACTAGCGGGGGGGATGGAGACCCAGTACTTC. The encoded protein is CASSVGLAGGMETQYF.

This sequence joins TRBV2 and TRBJ2-4; possibly TRBD2 for D (5 bases). Looked up from germline, CDR1 is SNHLY and CDR2 is FYNNEI. The CDR3 contains 13 residues. The V and J ends lost 9 bases and 6 bases respectively, with 15 bases between them. CDR3 sequence: CASALGLGNIQYF. The DNA of the CDR3 is TGTGCCAGTGCACTAGGGCTGGGAAACATTCAGTACTTC.

The CDR3 here is CASSGGTDHYGYTF. DNA of the CDR3: TGTGCCAGCAGTGGAGGGACAGACCACTATGGCTACACCTTC. The J gene is TRBJ1-2, the V gene TRBV6-1, with TRBD1 matching over 7 bases. The CDR3 contains 14 residues. The V gene's germline CDR1 is MNHNS and CDR2 SASEGT. With V trimmed by 4 bases and J by 3 bases, 5 bases remained unmatched.

The chain combines TRBV18 with TRBJ2-7; 9 bases map to TRBD2. The CDR3 sequence is 14 residues long. Trimming cost V 2 bases and J 4 bases; bases outside gene matches: 3. Germline loops: CDR1 KGHSH, CDR2 LQKENI. Here the CDR3 DNA reads TGTGCCAGCTCACCAGGGACTAGCCGGTACGAGCAGTACTTC. Amino acid sequence: CASSPGTSRYEQYF.

The chain couples TRBV6-1 to TRBJ2-7, with TRBD1 matching 11 bases. The CDR3 length is 15 residues. Germline V gene data show CDR1 as MNHNS and CDR2 as SASEGT. The V segment lost 1 base and the J segment 4 bases; nucleotides outside the gene matches: 3. The CDR3: CASSEEGTGGYEQYF. The DNA for the CDR3 is TGTGCCAGCAGTGAAGAGGGGACAGGGGGTTACGAGCAGTACTTC.

This clone was counted once. The CDR3 DNA reads as TGTGCCAGCAGCCCGACTAGCGGGAGTTCTGGCACAGATACGCAGTATTTT. The encoded protein is CASSPTSGSSGTDTQYF. The J gene is TRBJ2-3, the V gene TRBV5-4; TRBD2 matches 12 bases. CDR1 is SGHNT and CDR2 is YYREEE in the germline V gene (reference sequence). The length of the CDR3 is 17 residues. V gave up 4 bases and J gave up 1 base; unmatched junction bases: 7. The variable domain in full, with the rest retrieved from reference TRBV5-4 and TRBJ2-3, is ETGVTQSPTHLIKTRGQQVTLRCSSQSGHNTVSWYQQALGQGPQFIFQYYREEENGRGNFPPRFSGLQFPNYSSELNVNALELDDSALYLCASSPTSGSSGTDTQYFGPGTRLTVL.

The J gene is TRBJ2-4, the V gene TRBV6-5; TRBD2 matches 7 bases. Germline CDR1 and CDR2: MNHEY and SVGAGI. The CDR3 has 16 residues. V shed 2 bases, J shed 0 bases, and the junction held 4 bases outside the gene matches. For the CDR3, the DNA is TGTGCCAGCAGTTACGGGGGAGGGCTAGCCAAAAACATTCAGTACTTC. Its protein is CASSYGGGLAKNIQYF.

The rearrangement joins TRBV5-1 to TRBJ2-7; D uncertain. The CDR3 extends over 15 amino acids. CDR1 is SGHRS, CDR2 YFSETQ, per germline. V gave up 2 bases and J gave up 0 bases, with 12 bases separating them. CDR3: CASSLQPPSSYEQYF. In DNA form, the CDR3 reads TGCGCCAGCAGCTTACAGCCACCCTCCTCCTACGAGCAGTACTTC.

The J gene is TRBJ1-3, the V gene TRBV6-5; D is unresolved. Trimming shortened V by 7 bases and J by 11 bases, and 15 bases separated the two germline ends. CDR1 and CDR2 from the germline V gene are MNHEY and SVGAGI. This CDR3 has 12 residues. The CDR3: CASTSRVGPIYF. CDR3 sequence (DNA): TGTGCCAGCACCTCTCGGGTTGGCCCCATATATTTT.

CDR3 in DNA: TGTGCCAGCAGCTTTAAGGACAGGGCAGCCGGGGAGCTGTTTTTT. Its protein product is CASSFKDRAAGELFF. The chain couples TRBV5-6 to TRBJ2-2; 8 positions agree with TRBD1. The length of the CDR3 is 15 residues. V was pared by 2 bases and J by 6 bases, with 6 bases of the junction left unmatched. Germline V lookup: CDR1 SGHDT, CDR2 YYEEEE.

This clone was detected a few times. The chain is built from TRBV5-4 and TRBJ2-4; TRBD1 might be the D (8 bases). This CDR3 contains 17 residues. In germline, CDR1 is SGHNT, CDR2 YYREEE (reference sequence). V lost 2 bases and J 2 bases, leaving 17 bases between the germline ends. The CDR3 here is CASSFGGQGASKNIQYF. CDR3 DNA sequence: TGTGCCAGCAGCTTCGGGGGGCAGGGGGCTTCCAAAAACATTCAGTACTTC. The entire variable domain, with the rest obtained from reference TRBV5-4 and TRBJ2-4, is as follows: ETGVTQSPTHLIKTRGQQVTLRCSSQSGHNTVSWYQQALGQGPQFIFQYYREEENGRGNFPPRFSGLQFPNYSSELNVNALELDDSALYLCASSFGGQGASKNIQYFGAGTRLSVL.

This clone was counted a few times. The V and J genes are TRBV2 and TRBJ1-2; D call uncertain. This CDR3 contains 13 residues. CDR1 is SNHLY, CDR2 FYNNEI, per germline. The V end lost 8 bases, the J end lost 12 bases, and 22 bases lay between the germline ends. This CDR3 reads CASLRRLEGDHTF. The CDR3 DNA reads TGTGCCAGCCTAAGAAGGTTGGAGGGAGATCACACCTTC.

The chain recombines TRBV10-3 with TRBJ1-1; D is uncertain. V lost 4 bases and J 0 bases, leaving 9 bases between the germline ends. Germline lookup yields CDR1 ENHRY and CDR2 SYGVKD. The CDR3 is 14 amino acids. Here the CDR3 reads CAISAGTMNTEAFF. The CDR3 bases are TGTGCCATCAGTGCGGGTACCATGAACACTGAAGCTTTCTTT.

CDR3 loop: CASSLRRDTGELFF. CDR3 coding DNA: TGCGCCAGCAGCTTACGACGGGACACCGGGGAGCTGTTTTTT. The V call is TRBV5-1, the J call TRBJ2-2; D is uncertain. V was pared by 2 bases and J by 3 bases, with 8 bases between. There are 14 residues in the CDR3. CDR1 is SGHRS and CDR2 is YFSETQ in the germline V gene. The variable domain in full, completed from reference TRBV5-1 and TRBJ2-2, reads KAGVTQTPRYLIKTRGQQVTLSCSPISGHRSVSWYQQTPGQGLQFLFEYFSETQRNKGNFPGRFSGRQFSNSRSEMNVSTLELGDSALYLCASSLRRDTGELFFGEGSRLTVL.

The chain couples TRBV28 to TRBJ1-5, with D hard to call. Trimming pared 11 bases from V and 6 bases from J, leaving 20 bases between. The germline V gene encodes CDR1 MDHEN and CDR2 SYDVKM. This CDR3 spans 14 amino acids. In DNA, the CDR3 is TGTGCCTCCAAGGTGGCGGTCCCTAGTCAGCCCCAGCATTTT. It is translated as CASKVAVPSQPQHF.

V gene TRBV30 combines with J gene TRBJ2-3, with TRBD1 matching over 7 bases. CDR1 GTSNPN and CDR2 SVGIG come from the germline V gene (reference sequence). Trimming cost V 1 base and J 5 bases; bases outside gene matches: 6. The CDR3 length is 14 residues. The CDR3 here is CAWSEGGAIDTQYF. In DNA form, the CDR3 reads TGTGCCTGGAGTGAAGGGGGCGCGATAGATACGCAGTATTTT.

This chain connects TRBV5-1 to TRBJ1-1; D ambiguous. The CDR3 totals 13 residues. Trimming took off 1 base at V and 1 base at J, with 5 bases between the two ends. Germline V gives CDR1 SGHRS, CDR2 YFSETQ. CDR3 residues: CASSLRRNTEAFF. CDR3 sequence (DNA): TGCGCCAGCAGCTTGAGGAGGAACACTGAAGCTTTCTTT.